This T cell receptor beta chain was identified during a study of cytomegalovirus exposure and HLA in healthy donors (dated by TCRdb to about 2017). Regarding the study in general: The roughly 670 repertoires of the first cohort and the roughly 110 validation repertoires were produced on the same platform, according to a later analysis. Along with the approximately 620-subject first cohort, a separate validation cohort of roughly 110 different subjects was used. The study combined high-throughput TCR immunosequencing, statistical association of individual TCRs with disease status, and machine learning to predict cytomegalovirus infection status. The study aimed to test whether signatures of past pathogen exposure could be identified by cataloging public T cell receptors. The full study reports these points: A later analysis found that TCRs clustered in the first cohort also tended to co-occur in the 120 validation repertoires, with 94% of cluster scores above 0. The validation cohort had no HLA typing available for a later analysis, so co-occurrence within that cohort was assessed over all 120 or so repertoires. Across donors, most TCR sequences were observed very rarely, whereas some public TCRs were present in many individuals. The authors suggested that the approach could potentially be extended to other disease states and immunological phenotypes. The classifier was reported to diagnose cytomegalovirus status with high specificity and sensitivity in both the original cohort and the validation cohort. In vitro tests confirmed that a few of the cytomegalovirus-associated TCR beta chains recognize cytomegalovirus antigens. In the study, around 150 TCR beta chains were listed as associated with cytomegalovirus.

Turning to this clone: Its antigen remains unidentified. No much larger clone is present one base from it, and per-base qualities are unavailable.

V trim: 5 bases; J trim: 7 bases; unmatched bases: 5. From cysteine to phenylalanine, the CDR3 is 14 amino acids long. Here the CDR3 DNA is all that survives: 42 bases in frame from base 1. The germline V gene (reference sequence) yields MNHEY for CDR1 and SMNVEV for CDR2. Donors formed part of the validation cohort, which comprised over a hundred subjects and was distinct from the first cohort of roughly 600 subjects. The library was prepared using the immunoSEQ multiplex PCR assay. The study's processing was this. A statistical classification framework was developed to diagnose cytomegalovirus status using the catalog of TCR beta chain sequences. TCRdb's version of the immuneACCESS table is confined to in-frame rearrangements and falls short of the full clone set. An unresolved V gene accounts for under half of the shortfall where checked; the remainder is of unknown origin. V, J and clone size reflect that table, while D and trimming were determined from the DNA. The sample records 200,000 or so clones, 85% to 90% of which are singletons. Around 3% of the sample belongs to the ten largest clones.

Recombination linked TRBV27 to TRBJ1-4, with 9 central nucleotides matching TRBD1. Sequencing input: PBMCs. This TCR came from a woman aged 18-29 years in good health and CMV-seronegative. The CDR3 reads CASSPWTGVEKLFF. The bases read TGTGCCAGCAGTCCTTGGACAGGGGTTGAAAAACTGTTTTTT. Where the CDR3 stops, the reference TRBV27 and TRBJ1-4 genes take over; the full variable domain is EAQVTQNPRYLITVTGKKLTVTCSQNMNHEYMSWYRQDPGLGLRQIYYSMNVEVTDKGDVPEGYKVSRKEKRNFPLILESPSPNQTSLYFCASSPWTGVEKLFFGSGTQLSVL.